Sequencing of this T cell receptor beta chain was carried out in a study of OX40 agonist ivuxolimab in advanced cancers. Points from the study as a whole: The 0.1-3.0 mg/kg partial responders had among the lowest clonal expansion.

From germline, CDR1 is SGHVS and CDR2 FNYEAQ. This CDR3 is built from 14 residues. With 3 bases removed from V and 1 base from J, the gap between germline ends came to 6 bases. TCRdb's copy holds only in-frame clones and misses some; the assay was immunoSEQ multiplex PCR. The sample carries about 90,000 clones, 80% to 90% recorded once. Concerning this clone itself: What it recognizes is unknown.

This chain joins TRBV7-6 and TRBJ2-2; tentatively, D is TRBD1 (6 bases). The starting material was CD4+ or CD8+ T cells sorted from blood, obtained in a trial of the OX40 agonist ivuxolimab. The sequence was collected from an adult with an advanced solid tumor such as melanoma, head and neck, liver or kidney cancer. This CDR3 reads CASSLTGNTGELFF. The CDR3 DNA is TGTGCCAGCAGCTTGACAGGGAACACCGGGGAGCTGTTTTTT.